This TCR beta chain was sequenced for a study of radiation and T cells in renal cell carcinoma. Produced via immunoSEQ multiplex PCR; TCRdb's table is partial and in-frame only. Of roughly 150,000 clones in the sample, 88% were seen once. CDR1 MNHNS and CDR2 SASEGT come from the germline V gene. The V end was cut by 5 bases, the J end by 5 bases, with 17 bases between. The CDR3 loop spans 15 amino acids. Indicated time point: baseline pretreatment blood. Stated treatment: 15 Gy SBRT to primary tumor, nephrectomy 4 weeks later. Radiation-treated patients gave blood at baseline, week 2 and week 4. Sequences were derived from blood, sampled from a patient whose treatment included radiotherapy and nephrectomy. The receptor comes from a woman in her 70s with renal cell carcinoma. J is TRBJ2-3 and V is TRBV6-1, with a possible D match to TRBD1 (5 bases). The CDR3 reads CASSPFGGAKDTQYF. The CDR3 nucleotides are TGTGCCAGCAGTCCCTTTGGTGGGGCGAAAGATACGCAGTATTTT.